This T cell receptor (beta chain) stems from a study of OX40 agonist ivuxolimab in advanced cancers. General study findings and limits: Patients with a partial response at 0.1-3.0 mg/kg had among the lowest clonal expansion.

Enrollment shut out patients with autoimmune disease history or systemic immunosuppression. This clone appeared a single time. The antigen remains undetermined. Here immunoSEQ multiplex PCR was the method, and the copy in TCRdb shows in-frame clones only, minus some. There are 55,000 to 60,000 clones in the sample; around nine tenths occur only once, and roughly 3.7% lies in the top ten. This CDR3 region has 17 residues. Trimming at V came to 5 bases and at J to 5 bases, leaving 11 bases not matched to a gene. The germline gives CDR1 KGHSH, CDR2 LQKENI. The receptor was derived from an adult with an advanced solid tumor such as melanoma, head and neck, liver or kidney cancer. The chain links TRBV18 to TRBJ2-1; 11 bases map to TRBD2. Sequencing was performed on CD4+ or CD8+ T cells sorted from blood, taken in a trial of the OX40 agonist ivuxolimab. The CDR3 coding sequence is TGTGCCAGCTCATTACAGGCGGCGACTAGCGGGAACAATGAGCAGTTCTTC. Translating gives CASSLQAATSGNNEQFF.